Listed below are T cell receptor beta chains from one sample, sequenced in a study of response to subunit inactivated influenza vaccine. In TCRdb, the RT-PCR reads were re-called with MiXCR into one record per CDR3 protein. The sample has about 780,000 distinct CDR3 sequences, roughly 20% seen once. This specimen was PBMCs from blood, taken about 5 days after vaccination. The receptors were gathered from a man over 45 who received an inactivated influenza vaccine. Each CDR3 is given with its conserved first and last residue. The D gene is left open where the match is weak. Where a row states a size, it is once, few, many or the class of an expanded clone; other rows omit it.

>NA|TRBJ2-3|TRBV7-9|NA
CASNDLEGSTDTQYF
TGTGCCAGCAACGACCTCGAGGGGAGCACAGATACGCAGTATTTT
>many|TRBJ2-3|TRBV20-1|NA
CSAPTRTDTQYF
TGCAGTGCCCCTACCCGCACAGATACGCAGTATTTT
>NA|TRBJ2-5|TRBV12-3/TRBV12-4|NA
CASNLDRRAQYF
TGTGCCAGCAATTTAGACCGGAGGGCCCAGTACTTC
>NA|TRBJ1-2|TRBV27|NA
CASRGGGRGYTF
TGTGCCAGCAGAGGCGGGGGCAGGGGCTACACCTTC
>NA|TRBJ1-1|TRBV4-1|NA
CASSQGERTGLEAFF
TGCGCCAGCAGCCAAGGAGAGAGGACGGGTCTTGAAGCTTTCTTT
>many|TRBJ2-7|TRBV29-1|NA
CGVGGQRSYEQYF
TGCGGGGTGGGGGGACAGAGGTCCTACGAGCAGTACTTC
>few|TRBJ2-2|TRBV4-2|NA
CASSQDFGAWGTGELFF
TGTGCCAGCAGCCAAGACTTTGGGGCGTGGGGAACCGGGGAGCTGTTTTTT
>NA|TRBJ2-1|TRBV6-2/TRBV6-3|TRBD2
CASSYGAGVWDNEQFF
TGTGCCAGCAGTTACGGAGCGGGGGTGTGGGACAATGAGCAGTTCTTC
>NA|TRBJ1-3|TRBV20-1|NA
CSARSPGGNTIYF
TGCAGTGCTAGGAGCCCCGGGGGAAACACCATATATTTT
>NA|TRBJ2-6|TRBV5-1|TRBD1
CASSLTGTASGANVLTF
TGCGCCAGCAGCTTAACCGGGACAGCATCTGGGGCCAACGTCCTGACTTTC
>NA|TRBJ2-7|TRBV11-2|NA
CASSLRSLRDGSYEQYF
TGTGCCAGCAGCTTAAGATCCCTGCGGGACGGCTCCTACGAGCAGTACTTC
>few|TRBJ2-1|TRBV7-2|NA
CASSLPHVVYNEQFF
TGTGCCAGCAGCTTACCGCATGTGGTCTACAATGAGCAGTTCTTC
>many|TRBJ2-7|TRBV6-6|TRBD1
CASSYSIQGEYF
TGTGCCAGCAGTTACTCGATACAGGGGGAATATTTC
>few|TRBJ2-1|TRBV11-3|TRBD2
CASSLDPAGGYNEQFF
TGTGCCAGCAGCTTAGACCCGGCGGGAGGATACAATGAGCAGTTCTTC
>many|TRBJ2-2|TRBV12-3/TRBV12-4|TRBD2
CASSGGLAGLNTGELFF
TGTGCCAGCAGTGGCGGTCTAGCGGGGCTCAACACCGGGGAGCTGTTTTTT
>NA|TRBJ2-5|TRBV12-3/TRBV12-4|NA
CASSTSRDGAQYF
TGTGCCAGCAGTACGAGCCGGGACGGCGCCCAGTACTTC
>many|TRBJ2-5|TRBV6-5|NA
CASSYTGTQETQYF
TGTGCCAGCAGTTACACCGGGACACAAGAGACCCAGTACTTC
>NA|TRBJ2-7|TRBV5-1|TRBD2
CASGKPGTSGNEQYF
TGCGCCAGCGGTAAACCCGGGACTAGCGGTAACGAGCAGTACTTC
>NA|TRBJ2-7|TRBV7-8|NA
CASSPAGWWQYF
TGTGCCAGCAGCCCCGCGGGGTGGTGGCAGTACTTC
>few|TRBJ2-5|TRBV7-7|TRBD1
CASSTTGGGGTQYF
TGTGCCAGCAGCACTACAGGGGGCGGTGGGACCCAGTACTTC
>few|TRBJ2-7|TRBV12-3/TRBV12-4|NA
CASSLLGGTYEQYF
TGTGCCAGCAGTCTATTGGGCGGTACCTACGAGCAGTACTTC
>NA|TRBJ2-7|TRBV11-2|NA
CASSLQGIGEQYF
TGTGCCAGCAGCTTACAGGGGATTGGCGAGCAGTACTTC
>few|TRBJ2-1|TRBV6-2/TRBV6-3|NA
CASSHRKQFF
TGTGCCAGCAGCCACAGAAAGCAGTTCTTC
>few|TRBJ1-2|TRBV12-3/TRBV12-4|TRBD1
CASRKTGVGYTF
TGTGCCAGCAGAAAAACAGGGGTTGGCTACACCTTC
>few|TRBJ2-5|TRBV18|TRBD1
CASSPATGPRWETQYF
TGTGCCAGCTCACCAGCGACAGGGCCTCGGTGGGAGACCCAGTACTTC
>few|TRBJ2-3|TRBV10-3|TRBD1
CAISGEDRGTTGDTQYF
TGTGCCATCAGTGGGGAGGACAGGGGGACCACGGGGGATACGCAGTATTTT
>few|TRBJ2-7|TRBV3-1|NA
CASSQDWGAYEQYF
TGTGCCAGCAGCCAAGATTGGGGGGCCTACGAGCAGTACTTC
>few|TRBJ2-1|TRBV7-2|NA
CASSLAVTQFF
TGTGCCAGCAGCTTAGCGGTCACGCAGTTCTTC
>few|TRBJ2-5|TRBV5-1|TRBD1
CASSDRGGETQYF
TGCGCCAGCAGCGACAGGGGAGGAGAGACCCAGTACTTC
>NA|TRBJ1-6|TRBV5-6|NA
CASSLGGVDSPLHF
TGTGCCAGCAGCTTAGGCGGGGTGGATTCACCCCTCCACTTT
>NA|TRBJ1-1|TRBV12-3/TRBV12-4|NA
CASSRRSEIAEAFF
TGTGCCAGCAGTAGGCGGTCCGAAATTGCTGAAGCTTTCTTT
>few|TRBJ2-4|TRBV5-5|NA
CASSLATGHLAKNIQYF
TGTGCCAGCAGCTTGGCAACGGGACACTTAGCCAAAAACATTCAGTACTTC
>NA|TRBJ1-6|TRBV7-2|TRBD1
CASSLSTGDNSPLHF
TGTGCCAGCAGCTTATCTACAGGGGACAATTCACCCCTCCACTTT
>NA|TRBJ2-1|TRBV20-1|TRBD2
CSARDTSGRANEQFF
TGCAGTGCTAGAGATACTAGCGGGAGAGCCAATGAGCAGTTCTTC
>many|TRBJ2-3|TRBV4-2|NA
CASSIHATDTQYF
TGTGCCAGCAGCATCCACGCCACAGATACGCAGTATTTT
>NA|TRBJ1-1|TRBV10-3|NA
CAISDGEGGYTEAFF
TGTGCCATCAGTGATGGGGAGGGTGGATACACTGAAGCTTTCTTT
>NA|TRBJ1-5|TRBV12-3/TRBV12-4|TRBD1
CASSLGTGQNQPQHF
TGTGCCAGCAGTCTGGGGACAGGGCAAAATCAGCCCCAGCATTTT
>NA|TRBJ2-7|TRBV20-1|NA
CSAFSNTYEQYF
TGCAGTGCTTTTAGTAACACCTACGAGCAGTACTTC
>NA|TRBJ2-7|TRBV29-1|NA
CSVEELQGYEQYF
TGCAGCGTTGAGGAGTTACAGGGTTACGAGCAGTACTTC
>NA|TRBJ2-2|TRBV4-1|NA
CASSQVIRVVGELFF
TGCGCCAGCAGCCAAGTCATCAGGGTCGTCGGGGAGCTGTTTTTT
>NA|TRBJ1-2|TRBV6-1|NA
CASNRAEGYTF
TGTGCCAGCAACAGGGCGGAGGGCTACACCTTC
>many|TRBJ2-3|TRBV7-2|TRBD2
CASSPRLAGTQYF
TGTGCCAGCAGCCCGAGACTAGCAGGCACGCAGTATTTT
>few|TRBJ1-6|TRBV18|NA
CASSPKGPYNSPLHF
TGTGCCAGCTCACCGAAAGGCCCTTATAATTCACCCCTCCACTTT
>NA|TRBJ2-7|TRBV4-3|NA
CASSQVTEASYEQYF
TGCGCCAGCAGCCAAGTAACGGAGGCTAGCTACGAGCAGTACTTC
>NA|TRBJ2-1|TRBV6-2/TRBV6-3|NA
CASSSQWSSYNEQFF
TGTGCCAGCAGCTCGCAGTGGAGCTCCTACAATGAGCAGTTCTTC
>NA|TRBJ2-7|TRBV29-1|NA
CSVAISPYEQYF
TGCAGCGTTGCCATATCGCCCTACGAGCAGTACTTC
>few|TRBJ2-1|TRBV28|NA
CASITSTGLGYNEQFF
TGTGCCAGCATCACGAGCACAGGGTTGGGCTACAATGAGCAGTTCTTC
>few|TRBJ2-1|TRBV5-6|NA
CASSWGAGAYNEQFF
TGTGCCAGCAGCTGGGGGGCGGGGGCCTACAATGAGCAGTTCTTC
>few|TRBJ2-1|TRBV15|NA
CATSRAGIANEQFF
TGTGCCACCAGCAGAGCAGGGATTGCCAATGAGCAGTTCTTC
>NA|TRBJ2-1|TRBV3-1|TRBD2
CASSPTSFSEQFF
TGTGCCAGCAGTCCGACTAGCTTTAGTGAGCAGTTCTTC
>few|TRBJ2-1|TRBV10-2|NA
CASRPGPGVGRSYNEQFF
TGCGCCAGCCGGCCCGGGCCCGGGGTCGGGCGGTCCTACAATGAGCAGTTCTTC
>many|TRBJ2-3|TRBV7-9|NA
CASSSHSDTQYF
TGTGCCAGCAGCTCTCACAGCGATACGCAGTATTTT
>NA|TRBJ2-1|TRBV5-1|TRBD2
CASSLHGLAFLF
TGCGCCAGCAGCTTGCATGGACTAGCCTTTTTATTC
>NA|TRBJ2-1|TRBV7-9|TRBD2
CASSQRTSRNEQFF
TGTGCCAGCAGCCAAAGGACTAGTAGAAATGAGCAGTTCTTC
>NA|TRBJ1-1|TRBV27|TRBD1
CASSTLTGENTEAFF
TGTGCCAGCAGTACCCTGACAGGGGAGAACACTGAAGCTTTCTTT